Listed here are 2 T cell receptor beta chains from one sample, sequenced in a study of T cells in Graves' hyperthyroidism and ophthalmopathy. From RNA transcripts, TCR beta CDR3 regions were amplified. TCR CDR3 regions were first amplified by RT-PCR with HTBI primers. TCRdb re-called the multiplex PCR reads through MiXCR, storing one row per CDR3 protein. In the table there are hundreds of thousands of distinct CDR3 sequences, approximately 14% of which are singletons. Sequenced material: blood. The receptors originated from a woman between 18 and 29 years old with Graves' hyperthyroidism.

The V call is TRBV3-1, the J call TRBJ2-4; D is undetermined. CDR3 length equals 14 residues. Trimming took off 0 bases at V and 11 bases at J, with 14 bases between the two ends. Germline CDR1 and CDR2: LGHDT and YNNKEL (reference sequence). For the CDR3, the DNA is TGTGCCAGCAGCCAAGATCTTTCCAGGCCCGTTCAGTACTTC. Its protein product is CASSQDLSRPVQYF. Drawing the rest from reference TRBV3-1 and TRBJ2-4, the complete variable domain is DTAVSQTPKYLVTQMGNDKSIKCEQNLGHDTMYWYKQDSKKFLKIMFSYNNKELIINETVPNRFSPKSPDKAHLNLHINSLELGDSAVYFCASSQDLSRPVQYFGAGTRLSVL.

This clonotype was seen at least ten times. The chain links TRBV19 to TRBJ2-7; 10 bases line up with TRBD2. The CDR3 is 17 residues long. Germline trimming cut 0 bases from V and 4 bases from J; bases unmatched to any gene: 9. Germline-derived CDR1 and CDR2 are LNHDA and SQIVND (reference sequence). The chain's CDR3 is CASSIESRSSGRYEQYF. For the CDR3, the DNA is TGTGCCAGTAGTATAGAGAGTCGGTCTAGCGGGAGATACGAGCAGTACTTC.